This TCR beta chain came from a study of blood T cell repertoires in COVID-19 (dated by TCRdb to about 2020). Describing the broader study: The collaborator samples originated in the United States, Italy and Spain and spanned the acute and convalescent phases of COVID-19. The prospective study material was composed of cDNA or gDNA derived from T cells, B-cell-depleted T cells, or PBMCs. Subjects who had been exposed to COVID-19, were actively infected with it, or had recovered from it provided the deeply sampled blood TCRbeta repertoires that made up the dataset. A freely available public database, intended as a resource for researchers studying the immune response to SARS-CoV-2, is where the repertoires were released. The samples were drawn from two sources: the first 160 participants of the ongoing ImmuneRACE study, and about 1,300 subjects contributed by 6 global collaborators. A de-identified subject ID, COVID-19 status, age in years and sex were almost always included in the sample metadata. Where HLA class I and class II types were available, the types were taken from metadata supplied by the sample provider, not from assay-based typing. Broader findings and caveats from the paper: Clinical and demographic metadata were provided uncurated, with the amount varying by source and participant.

Looking up the germline V gene yields CDR1 MNHEY and CDR2 SVGAGI. Unmatched junction bases come to 9, with V trimmed by 6 bases and J by 8 bases. Including cysteine and phenylalanine, the CDR3 has 13 amino acids. Of all the DNA, just the CDR3 is kept, 39 bases in frame from base 1. The collaborating institutions used their own protocols to collect whole blood in K2EDTA tubes. For TCRbeta analysis, collaborators shipped samples in one of three forms: frozen whole blood, isolated PBMCs, or DNA extracted from either of those sample types. Points on this clone: Its antigen has not been determined. Per-nucleotide qualities are absent, and no much larger clonotype sits a single base away.

The immunoSEQ Assay, a bias-controlled multiplex PCR, was used to amplify TCRbeta CDR3 regions from genomic DNA. The published analysis was carried out like this. Within the assay, amplification of reference gene primers was used to estimate how many nucleated cells each sample contained. To quantify the absolute abundance of each unique TCRbeta CDR3 rearrangement, sequence reads were collapsed and filtered. For each sample, productive Simpson clonality was calculated as the square root of Simpson's diversity index across productive rearrangements. Here the immuneACCESS table is served through TCRdb, limited to in-frame sequences with V and J called. Missing clones are a known gap in these copies; in checked studies unresolved V genes cover under half, and the rest lacks a known reason. That table furnishes V, J and clone size, whereas the DNA furnished D and trimming. Counted in this sample were a few hundred thousand clones; roughly 84% of them appeared once. The ten most abundant clones make up roughly 3.1% of the sample.

The sequenced sample consisted of peripheral blood. The rearrangement combines TRBV6-5 with TRBJ1-2; the junction holds 7 bases that match TRBD1. The TCR was taken from a young woman with acute or convalescent COVID-19. The DNA sequence is TGTGCCAGCAGCCCCCGACAGGGAGAGGGCTACACCTTC. The translation is CASSPRQGEGYTF.